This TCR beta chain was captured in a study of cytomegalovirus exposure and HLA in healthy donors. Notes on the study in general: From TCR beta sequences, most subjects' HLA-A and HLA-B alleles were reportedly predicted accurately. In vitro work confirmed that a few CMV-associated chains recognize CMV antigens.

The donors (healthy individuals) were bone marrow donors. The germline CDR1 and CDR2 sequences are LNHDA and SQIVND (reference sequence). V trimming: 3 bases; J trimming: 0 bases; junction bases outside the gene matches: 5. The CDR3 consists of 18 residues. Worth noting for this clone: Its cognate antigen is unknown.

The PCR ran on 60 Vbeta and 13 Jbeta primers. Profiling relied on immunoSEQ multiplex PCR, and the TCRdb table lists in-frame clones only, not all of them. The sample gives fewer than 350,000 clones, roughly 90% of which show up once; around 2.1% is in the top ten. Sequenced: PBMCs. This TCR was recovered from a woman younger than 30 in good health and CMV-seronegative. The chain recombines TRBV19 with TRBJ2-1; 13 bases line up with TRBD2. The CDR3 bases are TGTGCCAGTAGTATGGGGACTAGCGGGGCTTCCTCCTACAATGAGCAGTTCTTC. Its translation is CASSMGTSGASSYNEQFF.